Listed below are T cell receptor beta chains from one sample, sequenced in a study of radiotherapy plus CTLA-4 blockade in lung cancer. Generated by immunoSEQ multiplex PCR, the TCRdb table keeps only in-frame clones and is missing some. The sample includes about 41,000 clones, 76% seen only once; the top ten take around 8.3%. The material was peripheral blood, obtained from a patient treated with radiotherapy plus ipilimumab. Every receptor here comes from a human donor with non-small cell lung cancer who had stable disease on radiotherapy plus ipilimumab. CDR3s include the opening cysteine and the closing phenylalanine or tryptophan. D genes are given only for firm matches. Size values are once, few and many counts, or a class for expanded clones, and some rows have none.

cdr3_aa: CASSVDRVVGQPQHF; cdr3_nt: TGTGCCAGTAGCGTGGACAGGGTTGTGGGTCAGCCCCAGCATTTT; v_call: TRBV19; d_call: TRBD1; clone_size: .; j_call: TRBJ1-5
cdr3_aa: CASRRETQYF; cdr3_nt: TGTGCCAGCAGACGAGAGACCCAGTACTTC; v_call: TRBV2; d_call: .; clone_size: once; j_call: TRBJ2-5
cdr3_aa: CASSDRDRGMYEQFF; cdr3_nt: TGTGCCAGCAGCGACCGGGACAGGGGTATGTATGAGCAGTTCTTC; v_call: TRBV6-1; d_call: TRBD1; clone_size: .; j_call: TRBJ2-1
cdr3_aa: CASSTGNSNQPQHF; cdr3_nt: TGTGCCAGTAGCACAGGGAATAGCAATCAGCCCCAGCATTTT; v_call: TRBV19; d_call: .; clone_size: .; j_call: TRBJ1-5
cdr3_aa: CASSLWNGEKLFF; cdr3_nt: TGTGCCAGCAGCCTCTGGAATGGTGAAAAACTGTTTTTT; v_call: TRBV5-6; d_call: .; clone_size: few; j_call: TRBJ1-4
cdr3_aa: CSGRAGANTGELFF; cdr3_nt: TGCAGCGGGAGAGCGGGGGCGAACACCGGGGAGCTGTTTTTT; v_call: TRBV29-1; d_call: TRBD2; clone_size: .; j_call: TRBJ2-2
cdr3_aa: CASSPAGASNYGYTF; cdr3_nt: TGCGCCAGCAGCCCTGCGGGAGCATCTAACTATGGCTACACCTTC; v_call: TRBV5-1; d_call: .; clone_size: .; j_call: TRBJ1-2
cdr3_aa: CASSLPGLNTEAFF; cdr3_nt: TGTGCCAGTAGTCTCCCAGGATTGAACACTGAAGCTTTCTTT; v_call: TRBV19; d_call: .; clone_size: .; j_call: TRBJ1-1
cdr3_aa: CASSGTGGDEKLFF; cdr3_nt: TGTGCCAGCAGTGGTACAGGGGGTGACGAAAAACTGTTTTTT; v_call: TRBV2; d_call: TRBD1; clone_size: .; j_call: TRBJ1-4
cdr3_aa: CASSLQGGSLTDTQYF; cdr3_nt: TGTGCCAGCAGCCTACAGGGGGGCTCACTCACAGATACGCAGTATTTT; v_call: TRBV7-3; d_call: TRBD1; clone_size: .; j_call: TRBJ2-3
cdr3_aa: CASNTGASNTGELFF; cdr3_nt: TGTGCCAGCAACACAGGGGCATCAAACACCGGGGAGCTGTTTTTT; v_call: TRBV6-5; d_call: TRBD1; clone_size: .; j_call: TRBJ2-2
cdr3_aa: CASSSMLNTEAFF; cdr3_nt: TGTGCCAGCAGCTCGATGTTGAACACTGAAGCTTTCTTT; v_call: TRBV7-8; d_call: .; clone_size: .; j_call: TRBJ1-1
cdr3_aa: CASTAGGKINEQFF; cdr3_nt: TGTGCCAGCACCGCCGGGGGGAAGATCAATGAGCAGTTCTTC; v_call: TRBV7-2; d_call: TRBD2; clone_size: .; j_call: TRBJ2-1
cdr3_aa: CASSPRHDRSSGNTIYF; cdr3_nt: TGTGCCAGCAGCCCCAGACATGACAGATCCTCTGGAAACACCATATATTTT; v_call: TRBV5-6; d_call: .; clone_size: .; j_call: TRBJ1-3
cdr3_aa: CASSFTGTSEETQYF; cdr3_nt: TGCGCCAGCAGCTTCACCGGGACTAGCGAAGAGACCCAGTACTTC; v_call: TRBV5-1; d_call: TRBD2; clone_size: .; j_call: TRBJ2-5
cdr3_aa: CASSEWTEAFF; cdr3_nt: TGTGCCAGTAGCGAGTGGACTGAAGCTTTCTTT; v_call: TRBV19; d_call: .; clone_size: .; j_call: TRBJ1-1
cdr3_aa: CASSAGRVSNQPQHF; cdr3_nt: TGTGCCAGCAGTGCGGGCAGGGTGAGCAATCAGCCCCAGCATTTT; v_call: TRBV2; d_call: .; clone_size: .; j_call: TRBJ1-5
cdr3_aa: CASSTTPGVNEKLFF; cdr3_nt: TGTGCCAGCAGTACCACTCCAGGCGTTAATGAAAAACTGTTTTTT; v_call: TRBV28; d_call: .; clone_size: .; j_call: TRBJ1-4
cdr3_aa: CASSRDRGEKLFF; cdr3_nt: TGTGCCAGCAGCCGGGACAGGGGCGAAAAACTGTTTTTT; v_call: TRBV16; d_call: TRBD1; clone_size: few; j_call: TRBJ1-4
cdr3_aa: CASSLMGIGYGYTF; cdr3_nt: TGTGCCAGCAGTTTGATGGGGATAGGGTATGGCTACACCTTC; v_call: TRBV28; d_call: .; clone_size: once; j_call: TRBJ1-2
cdr3_aa: CASSESTGDTEAFF; cdr3_nt: TGCGCCAGCAGTGAGTCGACAGGGGACACTGAAGCTTTCTTT; v_call: TRBV10-2; d_call: TRBD1; clone_size: .; j_call: TRBJ1-1
cdr3_aa: CASSLSRLDYGYTF; cdr3_nt: TGTGCCAGCAGCTTATCCAGGTTGGATTATGGCTACACCTTC; v_call: TRBV7-3; d_call: .; clone_size: .; j_call: TRBJ1-2
cdr3_aa: CASSPTTDTQYF; cdr3_nt: TGTGCCAGCAGCCCTACGACGGATACGCAGTATTTT; v_call: TRBV7-6; d_call: .; clone_size: .; j_call: TRBJ2-3
cdr3_aa: CASSLWAGRAKNIQYF; cdr3_nt: TGCGCCAGCAGCCTCTGGGCAGGCCGTGCCAAAAACATTCAGTACTTC; v_call: TRBV5-1; d_call: .; clone_size: .; j_call: TRBJ2-4
cdr3_aa: CASSSQGPGVDTQYF; cdr3_nt: TGTGCCAGCAGCTCACAGGGCCCTGGTGTGGATACGCAGTATTTT; v_call: TRBV5-6; d_call: .; clone_size: .; j_call: TRBJ2-3
cdr3_aa: CASSQQQGPGYEQYF; cdr3_nt: TGTGCCAGCAGTCAGCAGCAAGGGCCAGGCTACGAGCAGTACTTC; v_call: TRBV11-2; d_call: .; clone_size: .; j_call: TRBJ2-7
cdr3_aa: CASSLGGERFF; cdr3_nt: TGTGCCAGCAGCTTAGGGGGCGAGCGGTTCTTC; v_call: TRBV7-2; d_call: .; clone_size: .; j_call: TRBJ2-1
cdr3_aa: CASSLWTSGGRLYNEQFF; cdr3_nt: TGTGCCAGCAGTTTATGGACTAGCGGGGGGCGCCTATACAATGAGCAGTTCTTC; v_call: TRBV28; d_call: TRBD2; clone_size: .; j_call: TRBJ2-1
cdr3_aa: CASSLGTGASGGGYTF; cdr3_nt: TGTGCCAGCAGCTTGGGGACAGGGGCCTCGGGGGGTGGCTACACCTTC; v_call: TRBV7-2; d_call: TRBD1; clone_size: .; j_call: TRBJ1-2
cdr3_aa: CAGRVRGQAFF; cdr3_nt: TGTGCCGGGCGAGTAAGGGGACAAGCTTTCTTT; v_call: TRBV6-1; d_call: .; clone_size: .; j_call: TRBJ1-1
cdr3_aa: CASVDPRPGNTIYF; cdr3_nt: TGTGCCAGCGTAGACCCTAGGCCTGGAAACACCATATATTTT; v_call: TRBV7-8; d_call: .; clone_size: .; j_call: TRBJ1-3
cdr3_aa: CASSVVPTQTEAFF; cdr3_nt: TGTGCCAGCAGCGTAGTCCCCACCCAAACTGAAGCTTTCTTT; v_call: TRBV9; d_call: .; clone_size: medium-sized; j_call: TRBJ1-1
cdr3_aa: CSARANTEAFF; cdr3_nt: TGCAGTGCTAGAGCCAACACTGAAGCTTTCTTT; v_call: TRBV20-1; d_call: .; clone_size: .; j_call: TRBJ1-1
cdr3_aa: CASGRTNEKLFF; cdr3_nt: TGTGCCAGCGGAAGGACAAATGAAAAACTGTTTTTT; v_call: TRBV6-6; d_call: .; clone_size: .; j_call: TRBJ1-4
cdr3_aa: CASTSGTTNYGYTF; cdr3_nt: TGTGCCAGTACCTCGGGCACGACAAACTATGGCTACACCTTC; v_call: TRBV19; d_call: .; clone_size: once; j_call: TRBJ1-2
cdr3_aa: CASSFNRGPHQPQHF; cdr3_nt: TGTGCCAGCAGCTTCAATCGGGGACCCCATCAGCCCCAGCATTTT; v_call: TRBV11-2; d_call: .; clone_size: once; j_call: TRBJ1-5
cdr3_aa: CARSLGVGSGGPIISTDTQYF; cdr3_nt: TGTGCCAGAAGCTTGGGAGTGGGTAGCGGGGGGCCGATCATTAGCACAGATACGCAGTATTTT; v_call: TRBV5-3; d_call: TRBD2; clone_size: once; j_call: TRBJ2-3
cdr3_aa: CASSRPSNEQFF; cdr3_nt: TGTGCCAGCAGTCGCCCCTCCAATGAGCAGTTCTTC; v_call: TRBV28; d_call: .; clone_size: .; j_call: TRBJ2-1
cdr3_aa: CASGERGGEKLFF; cdr3_nt: TGTGCCAGCGGGGAGAGGGGTGGCGAAAAACTGTTTTTT; v_call: TRBV7-7; d_call: .; clone_size: .; j_call: TRBJ1-4
cdr3_aa: CASSSRTLRYEQYF; cdr3_nt: TGCGCCAGCAGCTCGAGGACACTTCGCTACGAGCAGTACTTC; v_call: TRBV5-1; d_call: .; clone_size: once; j_call: TRBJ2-7
cdr3_aa: CASRDINTEAFF; cdr3_nt: TGTGCCAGCAGGGATATAAACACTGAAGCTTTCTTT; v_call: TRBV2; d_call: .; clone_size: .; j_call: TRBJ1-1
cdr3_aa: CASSVGTSQPLNTEAFF; cdr3_nt: TGTGCCAGCAGCGTAGGGACATCCCAACCTTTGAACACTGAAGCTTTCTTT; v_call: TRBV9; d_call: .; clone_size: .; j_call: TRBJ1-1
cdr3_aa: CASSSGQTYGYTF; cdr3_nt: TGTGCCAGCAGCTCCGGACAGACCTATGGCTACACCTTC; v_call: TRBV7-9; d_call: .; clone_size: .; j_call: TRBJ1-2
cdr3_aa: CASSLGGTGGEKLFF; cdr3_nt: TGTGCCAGCAGCTTGGGAGGGACAGGGGGTGAAAAACTGTTTTTT; v_call: TRBV5-6; d_call: TRBD1; clone_size: .; j_call: TRBJ1-4
cdr3_aa: CASSGQGASEQFF; cdr3_nt: TGTGCCAGCAGTGGACAGGGGGCGAGTGAGCAGTTCTTC; v_call: TRBV6-5; d_call: TRBD1; clone_size: .; j_call: TRBJ2-1
cdr3_aa: CASSLATTGNTEAFF; cdr3_nt: TGTGCCAGCAGCTTAGCGACGACAGGAAACACTGAAGCTTTCTTT; v_call: TRBV7-2; d_call: .; clone_size: .; j_call: TRBJ1-1
cdr3_aa: CASSQSSVSGELFF; cdr3_nt: TGCGCCAGCAGCCAATCCTCCGTAAGCGGGGAGCTGTTTTTT; v_call: TRBV4-3; d_call: .; clone_size: .; j_call: TRBJ2-2